This T cell receptor beta chain derives from a study of blood T cells in healthy people across ages. Per sample, no less than 5 micrograms of total RNA were extracted. Germline values: CDR1 SGHRS, CDR2 YFSETQ. V was pared by 2 bases and J by 5 bases, with 8 bases between. CDR3 size: 13 residues. It was with a sample-barcoded 5' primer and a J-beta primer mix that a second PCR of roughly 7 to 11 cycles was run. The yield of each sample was at least 2.5 million CDR3-containing paired-end reads. TCRdb used MiXCR to reprocess the 5' RACE reads, holding one entry per CDR3 protein. Of hundreds of thousands of distinct CDR3 sequences listed, roughly 50% are singletons.

The receptor's source is an elderly man in good health. V gene TRBV5-1 combines with J gene TRBJ2-1, with D maybe TRBD1 (6 bases). The material sequenced was blood. The CDR3 protein is CASSLQGHNEQFF. DNA for the CDR3: TGCGCCAGCAGCTTACAGGGTCACAATGAGCAGTTCTTC.